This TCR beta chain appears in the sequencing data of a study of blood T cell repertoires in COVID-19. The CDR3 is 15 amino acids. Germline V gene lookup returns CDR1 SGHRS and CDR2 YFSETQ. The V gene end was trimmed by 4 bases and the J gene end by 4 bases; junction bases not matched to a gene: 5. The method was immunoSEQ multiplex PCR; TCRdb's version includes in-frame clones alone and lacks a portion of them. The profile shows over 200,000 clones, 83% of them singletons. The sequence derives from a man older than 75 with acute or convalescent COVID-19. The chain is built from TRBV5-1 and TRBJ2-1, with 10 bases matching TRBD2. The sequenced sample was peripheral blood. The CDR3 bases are TGCGCCAGCAGCGCCAGCGGGGGGGGATACAATGAGCAGTTCTTC. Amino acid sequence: CASSASGGGYNEQFF.